A single sample gave rise to the 27 T cell receptor beta chains below, sequenced in a study of CD8 T cells in ankylosing spondylitis. The study's findings and limits: Made up of eight or nine highly homologous variants, a TCR beta motif appeared characteristic of ankylosing spondylitis blood.

TCRdb called the 5' RACE reads again in MiXCR, with one record for every CDR3 protein. This table holds fewer than 750,000 distinct CDR3 sequences, around a fifth found once. These receptors have no known antigen. Sequencing was carried out using blood, either unsorted or a sorted T cell fraction (not recorded which). These receptors were collected from a male donor with ankylosing spondylitis.

This sequence joins TRBV20-1 and TRBJ2-7, with unresolved D. Trimming removed 4 bases at V and 0 bases at J, with 10 bases between. The V gene's germline CDR1 is DFQATT and CDR2 SNEGSKA (reference sequence). This CDR3 region has 13 residues. The CDR3 here is CSAINSYSYEQYF. In DNA, the CDR3 is TGCAGTGCTATCAACAGCTACTCCTACGAGCAGTACTTC.

V is TRBV20-1 and J is TRBJ2-5; D is undetermined. This CDR3 is built from 12 residues. From germline, CDR1 is DFQATT and CDR2 SNEGSKA (reference sequence). Trimming left V 3 bases short and J 2 bases short, with 7 bases between. The CDR3 region has the DNA TGCAGTGCTAGGGAGAGGCAAGAGACCCAGTACTTC. Translating gives CSARERQETQYF.

This chain uses TRBV18 with TRBJ2-5; 8 nucleotides line up with TRBD1. Germline lookup yields CDR1 KGHSH and CDR2 LQKENI. The CDR3 contains 16 residues. After removal of 1 base from V and 3 bases from J, the junction contained 7 bases not matched to a gene. CDR3 amino acids: CASSPQPLDREETQYF. The CDR3, as DNA: TGTGCCAGCTCACCACAGCCCTTGGACAGGGAAGAGACCCAGTACTTC.

In this sample, this clonotype turned up a few times. The chain links TRBV4-2 to TRBJ2-7; D gene unclear. The germline V gene has CDR1 LGHNA and CDR2 YNFKEQ. The CDR3 sequence is 13 residues long. The V gene lost 0 bases and the J gene lost 4 bases, with 7 bases spanning the gap. The CDR3 is CASSQEKPYEQYF. The CDR3 DNA reads TGTGCCAGCAGCCAAGAAAAACCTTACGAGCAGTACTTC.

In this sample, this clonotype turned up a few times. The chain carries TRBV5-6 and TRBJ2-2; 13 nucleotides agree with TRBD2. CDR3 length: 16 residues. With V trimmed by 0 bases and J by 4 bases, 0 bases remained unmatched. CDR1 is SGHDT, CDR2 YYEEEE, per germline. DNA for the CDR3: TGTGCCAGCAGCTTGGGACTAGCGGGAGGCACCGGGGAGCTGTTTTTT. This sequence encodes CASSLGLAGGTGELFF.

This chain uses TRBV27 with TRBJ2-7; 10 positions agree with TRBD1. The CDR3 extends over 15 amino acids. CDR1 MNHEY and CDR2 SMNVEV come from the germline V gene (reference sequence). V lost 8 bases, J lost 2 bases, and 9 bases stayed unmatched. The CDR3 bases are TGTGCCAGCCGAAAGGGACAGGGGACAACCTACGAGCAGTACTTC. It yields the protein CASRKGQGTTYEQYF.

V gene TRBV12-3 or TRBV12-4 combines with J gene TRBJ2-3, with D possibly TRBD2 on 5 matching bases. V lost 5 bases, J lost 5 bases, and 23 bases lay in between. The length of the CDR3 is 17 residues. In DNA, the CDR3 is TGTGCCAGCAGTATCGTCCGCTCTAGTGGAGGTGGAGATACGCAGTATTTT. Protein product: CASSIVRSSGGGDTQYF.

With respect to this clonotype: One end of the junction is discordant with germline, which a read error may explain. The genes are TRBV2 and TRBJ2-7; D may be TRBD1 or TRBD2 (5 bases each). Looked up from germline, CDR1 is SNHLY and CDR2 is FYNNEI. The CDR3 extends over 11 amino acids. The chain's CDR3 is CASKALSRGDF. The CDR3 DNA is TGTGCCAGCAAGGCCCTGAGTAGGGGAGACTTC.

J is TRBJ2-7 and V is TRBV12-3 or TRBV12-4; the match to TRBD2 covers 12 bases. CDR3 size: 15 residues. J was trimmed by 3 bases and V by 5 bases; bases with no gene match: 5. The CDR3 DNA reads as TGTGCCAGCAGTCCGGGACTAGCGGGTTTCTACGAGCAGTACTTC. Translation: CASSPGLAGFYEQYF.

This chain connects TRBV5-6 to TRBJ2-2; D is unresolved. The CDR3 consists of 13 residues. The germline V and J ends were trimmed by 4 bases and 4 bases, with 8 bases remaining between them. Germline CDR1 is SGHDT and CDR2 is YYEEEE. The CDR3 DNA reads as TGTGCCAGCAGCGCCCGCGGCACCGGGGAGCTGTTTTTT. It codes for CASSARGTGELFF.

The chain joins TRBV7-9 to TRBJ1-2; 8 nucleotides align to TRBD1. The CDR3 contains 15 residues. J lost 6 bases, V lost 2 bases, and 8 bases had no gene match. From germline, CDR1 is SEHNR and CDR2 FQNEAQ (reference sequence). CDR3 region: CASSLNTDRANGYTF. The CDR3 nucleotides read TGTGCCAGCAGCTTAAACACGGACAGGGCGAATGGCTACACCTTC.

This clonotype turned up a few times. The rearrangement uses TRBV20-1 and TRBJ2-5; 8 nucleotides line up with TRBD2. The CDR3 totals 15 residues. Germline lookup yields CDR1 DFQATT and CDR2 SNEGSKA (reference sequence). The V and J ends lost 6 bases and 3 bases, in that order; junction bases with no gene match: 12. The CDR3 region is CSAQLAEGKEETQYF. The CDR3 DNA reads as TGCAGTGCACAACTAGCGGAGGGGAAGGAAGAGACCCAGTACTTC.

This rearrangement joins TRBV7-8 to TRBJ2-7, with 12 bases fitting TRBD1. V gave up 1 base and J gave up 7 bases; unmatched junction bases: 8. CDR3 length: 16 amino acids. Germline CDR1 reads SGHVS; CDR2 reads FQNEAQ. CDR3 bases: TGTGCCAGCAGCTTAGACAGGGGACAGGGGGCTCGAGAGCAGTACTTC. Translation: CASSLDRGQGAREQYF. The full variable domain, in which reference TRBV7-8 and TRBJ2-7 provide the parts outside the CDR3, is GAGVSQSPRYKVAKRGQDVALRCDPISGHVSLFWYQQALGQGPEFLTYFQNEAQLDKSGLPSDRFFAERPEGSVSTLKIQRTQQEDSAVYLCASSLDRGQGAREQYFGPGTRLTVT.

The CDR3 DNA sequence: TGCGCCAGCAGTGAGATAAGGACGAACACCGGGGAGCTGTTTTTT. It translates to CASSEIRTNTGELFF. This rearrangement joins TRBV10-2 to TRBJ2-2; the D is unclear. This CDR3 has 15 residues. Trimming removed 2 bases from V and 0 bases from J, with 7 bases in between. Germline V gives CDR1 WSHSY, CDR2 SAAADI.

This clonotype was observed at least ten times. The chain uses TRBV20-1 and TRBJ1-5, with a possible D match to TRBD1 (6 bases). The ends were cut back, 0 bases at V and 3 bases at J, with 9 bases in the middle. Germline V lookup: CDR1 DFQATT, CDR2 SNEGSKA (reference sequence). This CDR3 comprises 14 residues. The CDR3 nucleotides read TGCAGTGCTAGAGACAGGGGTTCCAATCAGCCCCAGCATTTT. This sequence encodes CSARDRGSNQPQHF.

The chain employs TRBV5-1 and TRBJ2-1; either TRBD1 or TRBD2 may supply D (6 bases each). This CDR3 contains 16 residues. Trimming took 0 bases from V and 4 from J, leaving 14 bases between them. Germline CDR1 reads SGHRS; CDR2 reads YFSETQ. The CDR3 spells CASSLGRGPLYNEQFF. In DNA form, the CDR3 reads TGCGCCAGCAGCTTGGGACGGGGGCCCTTATACAATGAGCAGTTCTTC.

The chain recombines TRBV5-1 with TRBJ2-7, with 8 positions matching TRBD2. This CDR3 has 14 amino acids. Germline values: CDR1 SGHRS, CDR2 YFSETQ. The V segment lost 4 bases and the J segment 2 bases; nucleotides outside the gene matches: 5. CDR3 protein: CASSATSGAYEQYF. CDR3 coding DNA: TGCGCCAGCAGCGCTACTAGCGGCGCCTACGAGCAGTACTTC. Full variable domain (rest looked up from reference TRBV5-1 and TRBJ2-7): KAGVTQTPRYLIKTRGQQVTLSCSPISGHRSVSWYQQTPGQGLQFLFEYFSETQRNKGNFPGRFSGRQFSNSRSEMNVSTLELGDSALYLCASSATSGAYEQYFGPGTRLTVT.

There are a few counts of this clonotype. The chain employs TRBV29-1 and TRBJ2-1, with D perhaps matching TRBD2 (6 bases). This CDR3 comprises 9 residues. Germline V gives CDR1 SQVTM, CDR2 ANQGSEA. Trimming shortened V by 1 base and J by 14 bases, and 6 bases separated the two germline ends. The CDR3, as DNA: TGCAGCGTTGAAGGGGGGGAGTTCTTC. Amino acid sequence: CSVEGGEFF.

The chain uses TRBV9 and TRBJ2-2; 11 nucleotides match TRBD2. J lost 6 bases, V lost 3 bases, and 4 bases had no gene match. CDR3 length equals 15 residues. The germline gives CDR1 SGDLS, CDR2 YYNGEE. CDR3 bases: TGTGCCAGCAGCGAAAGTAGCGGGGGGGCCGGGGAGCTGTTTTTT. This codes for CASSESSGGAGELFF.

The chain is built from TRBV27 and TRBJ2-3, with 9 bases aligning to TRBD1. V lost 5 bases and J lost 3; bases outside the gene matches: 9. The germline CDR1 and CDR2 sequences are MNHEY and SMNVEV (reference sequence). The CDR3 runs 16 residues. The CDR3 region has the DNA TGTGCCAGCAGTCCGATACAGGGGGCCGCTACAGATACGCAGTATTTT. It encodes CASSPIQGAATDTQYF.

The J gene is TRBJ2-7, the V gene TRBV18; 10 positions match TRBD2. The CDR3 is made up of 16 amino acids. CDR1 is KGHSH, CDR2 LQKENI, per germline. V shed 2 bases, J shed 6 bases, and the junction held 10 bases outside the gene matches. As DNA, the CDR3 is TGTGCCAGCTCACCAGAGGAAGTATTAGCGGGAGGCGAGCAGTACTTC. It encodes CASSPEEVLAGGEQYF.

Comments on this clonotype: One end of the junction varies from germline; a read error may be responsible. The V call is TRBV12-3 or TRBV12-4, the J call TRBJ2-5; TRBD1 is a possible D gene (5 bases). CDR3 length: 11 amino acids. CDR3 nucleotides: TGTGCCAGCAGTATTGGACATTCTCCTTCCTTC. Translating it yields CASSIGHSPSF.

This clonotype has just a few counts. One end of the junction does not line up with germline, which may come from a read error. The chain carries TRBV12-3 or TRBV12-4 and TRBJ2-1; D possibly uses TRBD1 or TRBD2 (6 bases each). The CDR3 is 12 amino acids. As DNA, the CDR3 is TGTGCCAGCAGTTTAGGGGGGGACACCCCTTCCTTC. This translates into CASSLGGDTPSF.

This chain uses TRBV27 with TRBJ2-1; D possibly corresponds to TRBD2 (5 bases). The CDR3 is made up of 15 amino acids. Germline loops: CDR1 MNHEY, CDR2 SMNVEV (reference sequence). Trimming cost V 4 bases and J 7 bases, with 17 bases left between them. DNA for the CDR3: TGTGCCAGCAGTTACGGAGGACCACCGTTAAATGAGCAGTTCTTC. Its translation is CASSYGGPPLNEQFF.

The chain recombines TRBV10-3 with TRBJ2-7; 8 bases are shared with TRBD2. Trimming at V came to 4 bases and at J to 3 bases, leaving 5 bases not matched to a gene. The germline CDR1 and CDR2 sequences are ENHRY and SYGVKD. The CDR3 is 14 residues long. CDR3 protein: CAISVSGTHYEQYF. The CDR3 DNA reads as TGTGCCATCAGTGTTAGCGGGACCCACTACGAGCAGTACTTC.

This clonotype appeared a few times. This chain joins TRBV24-1 and TRBJ2-1; 10 bases line up with TRBD2. The CDR3 extends over 16 amino acids. Germline V gene lookup returns CDR1 KGHDR and CDR2 SFDVKD. The V and J ends lost 3 bases and 5 bases, in that order; junction bases with no gene match: 6. For the CDR3, the DNA is TGTGCCACCAGTGATCCGAGCGGGAGGGGCCACAATGAGCAGTTCTTC. Translation gives CATSDPSGRGHNEQFF.

The gene calls are TRBV7-7 and TRBJ2-2, with a tentative D call TRBD2 (5 bases). The CDR3 extends over 18 amino acids. Trimming cost V 1 base and J 3 bases, with 18 bases left between them. Germline assignment: CDR1 SSHAT and CDR2 FNYEAQ (reference sequence). CDR3 in amino acids: CASSLEVRAGLDTGELFF. The CDR3 region has the DNA TGTGCCAGCAGCTTAGAAGTGCGGGCGGGCCTGGACACCGGGGAGCTGTTTTTT.